The rows below give T cell receptor beta chains drawn from one sample of a study of CXCR3-negative and CXCR3-positive naive CD8 T cells. Using the 5' RACE reads, TCRdb records one entry per CDR3 protein without DNA. This listing includes around 50,000 distinct CDR3 sequences. The sequencing input was naive CXCR3- CD8+ T cells from blood. These receptors were obtained from a human donor in good health. Some clones in this sample may be carry-over from other donors' samples. Both conserved end residues are part of each CDR3. Rows give clone size only sometimes, using once, few, many, or a class for an expanded clone.

>TRBJ2-1|.|TRBV27
CASSFWRGLYNEQFF
>TRBJ2-5|.|TRBV7-2
CASSSGYETQYF
>TRBJ2-1|medium-sized|TRBV7-9
CASTGVAVGNEQFF
>TRBJ1-1|.|TRBV7-6
CASRLERNTEAFF
>TRBJ2-3|.|TRBV29-1
CSVEDLLAGVSDTQYF
>TRBJ2-3|.|TRBV27
CASSLFPGTSGTDTQYF
>TRBJ2-7|.|TRBV5-6
CASTPRSLGGTGSYEQYF
>TRBJ2-1|.|TRBV18
CASSPPPESSSYNEQFF
>TRBJ2-7|.|TRBV10-3
CAISAGTSSYEQYF
>TRBJ2-1|.|TRBV29-1
CSVSKSGMSYNEQFF
>TRBJ1-1|.|TRBV4-1
CASSQGRDSATEAFF
>TRBJ2-3|.|TRBV29-1
CSVEDTYTDTQYF
>TRBJ2-7|.|TRBV10-3
CAISELLADRAYEQYF
>TRBJ1-3|.|TRBV6-2/TRBV6-3
CASGPGNTIYF
>TRBJ1-2|.|TRBV28
CASSFIALRSSRRNYGYTF
>TRBJ2-5|.|TRBV29-1
CSVNRAVQETQYF
>TRBJ2-7|.|TRBV29-1
CSVEDQLGGGLAGRGSYEQYF
>TRBJ2-7|.|TRBV5-1
CASSLSGSPTNEQYF
>TRBJ2-1|.|TRBV29-1
CSVVFRDRSYNEQFF
>TRBJ2-1|.|TRBV20-1
CSARDLAGPDNEQFF
>TRBJ2-7|.|TRBV7-2
CASSLGTGYDEQYF
>TRBJ1-1|.|TRBV12-3/TRBV12-4
CASILSTEAFF
>TRBJ1-1|.|TRBV28
CASSFPAVVNTEAFF
>TRBJ2-1|medium-sized|TRBV20-1
CSARDPNRGNSYNEQFF
>TRBJ2-5|.|TRBV6-6
CASSPGTGEETQYF
>TRBJ1-1|.|TRBV29-1
CSVEALGENEAFF
>TRBJ1-1|.|TRBV7-8
CASSLFVENTEAFF
>TRBJ2-7|.|TRBV6-5
CASSYSTAYEQYF
>TRBJ2-2|.|TRBV29-1
CSVATGATGELFF
>TRBJ2-3|.|TRBV28
CASSRRGEPDTSSTDTQYF
>TRBJ2-1|.|TRBV4-2
CASSQDNAGGADEQFF
>TRBJ2-7|.|TRBV5-1
CASRLEGTDSYEQYF
>TRBJ2-2|.|TRBV7-3
CASSYDRDTGELFF
>TRBJ2-1|.|TRBV29-1
CSGLSGLGEQFF
>TRBJ1-5|.|TRBV7-2
CASSPLTGGNQPQHF
>TRBJ2-7|.|TRBV6-2/TRBV6-3
CASSLLDGAEQYF
>TRBJ2-1|.|TRBV6-2/TRBV6-3
CASSYSSLALNEQFF
>TRBJ2-5|.|TRBV3-1
CASSQGIAGLQETQYF
>TRBJ2-7|.|TRBV12-5
CASGLGSTSEQYF
>TRBJ1-2|.|TRBV28
CASSLKGQGYGYTF
>TRBJ2-3|.|TRBV29-1
CSVEGVGPFTDTQYF
>TRBJ2-1|.|TRBV5-1
CASSLGWEQFF
>TRBJ2-7|.|TRBV12-3/TRBV12-4
CASSPVTGRYEQYF
>TRBJ2-3|.|TRBV15
CATSRGVSTDTQYF